This entry is about one T cell receptor beta chain. An end of the junction differs from the germline gene, which may be a read error. Alongside a J-beta primer mix, a sample-barcoded 5' primer served in a second PCR lasting roughly 7 to 11 cycles. The template-switch adaptor was a 5' adaptor with 12 random nucleotides. It tagged each cDNA molecule. TCRdb called the 5' RACE reads again in MiXCR, with one record for every CDR3 protein. This table has about 580,000 distinct CDR3 sequences, 40% to 55% appearing once. These data come from a study of blood T cells in healthy people across ages. Isolated per sample were at least 6 million PBMCs. This CDR3 has 15 residues. Germline assignment: CDR1 MNHEY and CDR2 SVGAGI.

The J gene is TRBJ2-2, the V gene TRBV6-5, with D perhaps TRBD2 (5 bases). The receptor's source is an older man in good health. Sequencing was performed on blood. The CDR3 coding sequence is TGTGCCAGCAGGGGCGCCGGGCCTGGGGTCGGGGAGCCGTTTTTT. Translating it yields CASRGAGPGVGEPFF.